This T cell receptor (beta chain) came from a study of T cell responses to AZD1222 COVID-19 vaccine. The study, taken as a whole, reports: Seropositive at baseline were only five or six AZD1222 recipients. Scientists sampled the repertoires only once the peak T cell response had passed.

In regard to this clone: Its specificity is unknown.

Generated by immunoSEQ multiplex PCR, the TCRdb table keeps only in-frame clones and is missing some. Here the sample spans more than 95,000 clones, approximately 90% being singletons. This receptor was obtained from an adult in good health. The material was peripheral blood, obtained on day 0 of AZD1222 vaccination.

In nucleotides, the CDR3 is TGTGCCAGCAGCGTAGCACTAGCGGGAGTGGGATCCTACAATGAGCAGTTCTTC. Translating it yields CASSVALAGVGSYNEQFF. The chain couples TRBV9 to TRBJ2-1; 11 nucleotides line up with TRBD2. The CDR3 runs to 18 residues. V was pared by 0 bases and J by 1 base, with 6 bases of the junction left unmatched. CDR1 is SGDLS and CDR2 is YYNGEE in the germline V gene.